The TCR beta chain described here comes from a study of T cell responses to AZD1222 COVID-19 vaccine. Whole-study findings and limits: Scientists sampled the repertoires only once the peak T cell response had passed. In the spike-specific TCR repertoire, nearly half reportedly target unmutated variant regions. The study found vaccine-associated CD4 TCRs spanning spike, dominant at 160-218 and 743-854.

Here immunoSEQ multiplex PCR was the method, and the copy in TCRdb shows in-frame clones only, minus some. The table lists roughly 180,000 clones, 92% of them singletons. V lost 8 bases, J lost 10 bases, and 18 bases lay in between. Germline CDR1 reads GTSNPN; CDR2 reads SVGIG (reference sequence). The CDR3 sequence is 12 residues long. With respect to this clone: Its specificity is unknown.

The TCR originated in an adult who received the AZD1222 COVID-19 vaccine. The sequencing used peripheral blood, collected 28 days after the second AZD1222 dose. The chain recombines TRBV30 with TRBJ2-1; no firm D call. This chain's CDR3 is CAGQELFMEQFF. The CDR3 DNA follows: TGTGCCGGCCAGGAGTTATTCATGGAGCAGTTCTTC.